The 21 T cell receptor beta chains listed next were all sequenced from one sample in a study of blood T cell repertoires in COVID-19. Clones were sequenced by immunoSEQ multiplex PCR, and TCRdb holds only the in-frame ones, with some missing. Among 150,000 to 200,000 clones, around 83% were seen once, and the ten largest hold 6.5% to 8.5%. The material sequenced was peripheral blood. The origin of the receptors is a woman aged 70-85 years with COVID-19, enrolled during active disease.

J is TRBJ2-5 and V is TRBV10-2; TRBD2 is a possible D gene (5 bases). The CDR3 has 11 residues. V lost 7 bases and J lost 5, with 8 bases in between. Germline CDR1 reads WSHSY; CDR2 reads SAAADI. CDR3 loop: CASTGKETQYF. CDR3 nucleotide sequence: TGCGCCAGCACCGGGAAGGAGACCCAGTACTTC.

The rearrangement uses TRBV5-1 and TRBJ1-3; no clear D. Germline CDR1 and CDR2: SGHRS and YFSETQ. V lost 3 bases and J 0 bases, leaving 7 bases between the germline ends. The CDR3 runs to 14 residues. Here the CDR3 DNA reads TGCGCCAGCAGCTCCCCGTCCTCTGGAAACACCATATATTTT. It is translated as CASSSPSSGNTIYF.

The J gene is TRBJ1-4, the V gene TRBV7-6, with unresolved D. This CDR3 is built from 16 residues. Trimming cost V 5 bases and J 0 bases, with 13 bases left between them. Germline V gene lookup returns CDR1 SGHVS and CDR2 FNYEAQ. DNA of the CDR3: TGTGCCAGCAGCCAGCGGACGGGCGCAACTAATGAAAAACTGTTTTTT. Its translation is CASSQRTGATNEKLFF.

This chain links TRBV5-1 with TRBJ1-1; 7 bases line up with TRBD1. CDR1 SGHRS and CDR2 YFSETQ come from the germline V gene. This CDR3 contains 13 residues. Trimming took 4 bases from V and 11 from J; bases not matched to a gene: 11. CDR3 sequence (DNA): TGCGCCAGCAGCAAAATTCTGCAGGGGGAGGCTTTCTTT. Amino acid sequence: CASSKILQGEAFF.

This sequence joins TRBV4-1 and TRBJ2-7, with a tentative D call TRBD1 (6 bases). With 1 base removed from V and 2 bases from J, the gap between germline ends came to 9 bases. The CDR3 totals 14 residues. The germline V gene encodes CDR1 MGHRA and CDR2 YSYEKL. CDR3 loop: CASSQVQGAYEQYF. CDR3 bases: TGCGCCAGCAGCCAAGTACAGGGAGCCTACGAGCAGTACTTC.

This CDR3 reads CASSPFLGELFF. The CDR3 bases are TGTGCCAGCAGCCCGTTCCTCGGGGAGCTGTTTTTT. The chain combines TRBV11-3 with TRBJ2-2; D gene unclear. Trimming took 5 bases from V and 7 from J, leaving 8 bases between them. Germline-derived CDR1 and CDR2 are SGHNT and YENEEA. This CDR3 is built from 12 residues.

The genes are TRBV18 and TRBJ2-1; possibly TRBD2 for D (6 bases). The CDR3 contains 16 residues. With 1 base removed from V and 3 bases from J, the gap between germline ends came to 13 bases. From germline, CDR1 is KGHSH and CDR2 LQKENI. DNA for the CDR3: TGTGCCAGCTCACCACAGGGGACTGGGGGCTACAATGAGCAGTTCTTC. It specifies CASSPQGTGGYNEQFF.

The chain recombines TRBV18 with TRBJ1-1; D is unresolved. Trimming shortened V by 1 base and J by 4 bases, and 13 bases separated the two germline ends. CDR3 length: 15 residues. Germline loops: CDR1 KGHSH, CDR2 LQKENI. The CDR3 DNA reads as TGTGCCAGCTCACCACGGGGAGAGTTTACCACTGAAGCTTTCTTT. This gives the protein CASSPRGEFTTEAFF.

The V gene is TRBV5-1, the J gene TRBJ1-1; D perhaps matches TRBD1 (6 bases). The CDR3 is 15 amino acids. V was clipped by 1 base and J by 8 bases, with 18 bases between them. Germline assignment: CDR1 SGHRS and CDR2 YFSETQ. The CDR3 sequence is CASSLQAGTQSEAFF. The CDR3 region has the DNA TGCGCCAGCAGCTTGCAGGCAGGGACACAATCCGAAGCTTTCTTT.

This chain joins TRBV19 and TRBJ2-3; 10 positions agree with TRBD2. CDR3 size: 16 residues. The junction had 4 bases not matched to a gene; V was cut back by 0 bases and J by 4 bases. Germline V gene lookup returns CDR1 LNHDA and CDR2 SQIVND (reference sequence). This CDR3 is CASSIDVAGGADTQYF. DNA for the CDR3: TGTGCCAGTAGTATAGATGTAGCGGGGGGAGCAGATACGCAGTATTTT.

This rearrangement joins TRBV19 to TRBJ2-3; D is uncertain. Germline assignment: CDR1 LNHDA and CDR2 SQIVND (reference sequence). The CDR3 spans 16 residues. With 3 bases removed from V and 0 bases from J, the gap between germline ends came to 13 bases. The CDR3 sequence is CASSISASSSTDTQYF. DNA of the CDR3: TGTGCCAGTAGTATCAGTGCTTCTTCTAGCACAGATACGCAGTATTTT.

The rearrangement uses TRBV6-2 or TRBV6-3 and TRBJ1-1; D may be TRBD1 (6 bases). This CDR3 is built from 15 residues. Looked up from germline, CDR1 is MNHEY and CDR2 is SVGEGT. The ends were cut back, 2 bases at V and 2 bases at J, with 12 bases in the middle. The CDR3 here is CASSYPRTANTEAFF. The CDR3 region has the DNA TGTGCCAGCAGTTACCCCAGGACAGCAAACACTGAAGCTTTCTTT.

J is TRBJ1-4 and V is TRBV10-3, with 7 bases identical to TRBD1. Germline V gene lookup returns CDR1 ENHRY and CDR2 SYGVKD. The CDR3 spans 18 residues. V shed 0 bases, J shed 3 bases, and the junction held 10 bases outside the gene matches. The CDR3 protein is CAISESSTGAAANEKLFF. The DNA for the CDR3 is TGTGCCATCAGTGAGTCATCAACAGGGGCAGCGGCTAATGAAAAACTGTTTTTT.

This chain uses TRBV4-2 with TRBJ1-5; 7 bases map to TRBD1. The germline CDR1 and CDR2 sequences are LGHNA and YNFKEQ. V dropped 6 bases and J dropped 5; count of bases not matched to a gene: 10. The CDR3 spans 15 residues. The CDR3 DNA is TGTGCCAGCAGTGTCCCAAACAGGGGACATCAGCCCCAGCATTTT. It translates to CASSVPNRGHQPQHF.

The count of this clone is one. The genes are TRBV7-8 and TRBJ2-3; 9 positions agree with TRBD2. Germline trimming cut 5 bases from V and 6 bases from J; bases unmatched to any gene: 12. The germline V gene has CDR1 SGHVS and CDR2 FQNEAQ. The CDR3 is 16 residues long. Here the CDR3 reads CASSPLGGRASDTQYF. DNA for the CDR3: TGTGCCAGCAGCCCCCTAGGCGGGAGGGCCAGCGATACGCAGTATTTT. The whole variable domain, remainder taken from reference TRBV7-8 and TRBJ2-3, is GAGVSQSPRYKVAKRGQDVALRCDPISGHVSLFWYQQALGQGPEFLTYFQNEAQLDKSGLPSDRFFAERPEGSVSTLKIQRTQQEDSAVYLCASSPLGGRASDTQYFGPGTRLTVL.

The V and J genes are TRBV2 and TRBJ1-2; TRBD1 agrees at 9 bases. This CDR3 contains 15 residues. Germline V gene lookup returns CDR1 SNHLY and CDR2 FYNNEI. V was clipped by 1 base and J by 7 bases; unmatched bases: 7. CDR3 sequence reads: CASSEVGQGMGGYTF. CDR3 in DNA: TGTGCCAGCAGTGAAGTTGGACAGGGGATGGGTGGCTACACCTTC.

This clone appeared a few times. The chain employs TRBV5-6 and TRBJ1-6; D call uncertain. The CDR3 totals 15 residues. The germline gives CDR1 SGHDT, CDR2 YYEEEE. Trimming removed 0 bases at V and 9 bases at J, with 13 bases between. CDR3 amino acids: CASSLGQTRGSPLHF. DNA for the CDR3: TGTGCCAGCAGCTTGGGGCAGACTAGAGGTTCACCCCTCCACTTT.

V usage is TRBV30 and J usage is TRBJ1-5, with 9 bases lining up with TRBD1. The CDR3 is 15 amino acids. V trimming: 1 base; J trimming: 1 base; junction bases outside the gene matches: 2. CDR1 and CDR2 (germline): GTSNPN, SVGIG (reference sequence). CDR3 in amino acids: CAWSGGTGSNQPQHF. In nucleotides, the CDR3 is TGTGCCTGGAGTGGAGGGACAGGGAGCAATCAGCCCCAGCATTTT. Full variable domain (remainder filled in from reference TRBV30 and TRBJ1-5): SQTIHQWPATLVQPVGSPLSLECTVEGTSNPNLYWYRQAAGRGLQLLFYSVGIGQISSEVPQNLSASRPQDRQFILSSKKLLLSDSGFYLCAWSGGTGSNQPQHFGDGTRLSIL.

The rearrangement uses TRBV7-9 and TRBJ2-3; 10 bases are shared with TRBD1. The length of the CDR3 is 15 residues. Germline V gene data show CDR1 as SEHNR and CDR2 as FQNEAQ (reference sequence). The trim removed 1 base at V and 8 bases at J, leaving 6 bases unmatched. In DNA form, the CDR3 reads TGTGCCAGCAGCTTAGTGGGACAGGGGACGGGTACGCAGTATTTT. Its protein is CASSLVGQGTGTQYF.

CDR3 sequence (DNA): TGTGCCAGCAGCTTAGGAGTAAGACAGGGGCATCAGCCCCAGCATTTT. It encodes CASSLGVRQGHQPQHF. The chain couples TRBV7-2 to TRBJ1-5, with 8 bases identical to TRBD1. Germline CDR1 is SGHTA and CDR2 is FQGNSA. The trim removed 1 base at V and 5 bases at J, leaving 7 bases unmatched. The CDR3 runs 16 residues.

This chain links TRBV28 with TRBJ2-7; 7 bases agree with TRBD2. From germline, CDR1 is MDHEN and CDR2 SYDVKM. The CDR3 runs 14 residues. The V segment lost 8 bases and the J segment 0 bases; nucleotides outside the gene matches: 7. The chain's CDR3 is CASGSSGSSYEQYF. CDR3 bases: TGTGCCAGCGGGTCTAGCGGTAGCTCCTACGAGCAGTACTTC.